Presented here are 6 T cell receptor beta chains from one specimen sequenced in a study of T cells in Graves' hyperthyroidism and ophthalmopathy. Amplification of TCR beta CDR3 regions used RNA as the template. Primed by the HTBI set, a first-round RT-PCR was run on the TCR CDR3. TCRdb re-analysed the multiplex PCR reads in MiXCR, keeping a single row per CDR3 protein. Counted here are 550,000 to 800,000 distinct CDR3 sequences, less than 20% occurring once; the ten biggest clones make up approximately 8.4%. Sequenced sample: blood. The receptors come from a man aged 18 to 29 with Graves' hyperthyroidism.

This clonotype appeared many times. The genes are TRBV20-1 and TRBJ2-5; D is possibly TRBD1 (6 bases). This CDR3 is built from 14 residues. V was shortened by 2 bases and J by 5 bases, with 15 bases between the two germline ends. The germline gives CDR1 DFQATT, CDR2 SNEGSKA (reference sequence). The CDR3 loop is CSARRGNQGETQYF. The CDR3 region has the DNA TGCAGTGCTAGAAGGGGGAATCAGGGGGAGACCCAGTACTTC.

This chain uses TRBV27 with TRBJ1-1; D is uncertain. From germline, CDR1 is MNHEY and CDR2 SMNVEV (reference sequence). V shed 5 bases and J shed 4 bases, with 14 bases lying between them. CDR3 length: 14 amino acids. DNA for the CDR3: TGTGCCAGCAGTCCTACGGTCCGGGGCACTGAAGCTTTCTTT. Translated: CASSPTVRGTEAFF.

This clonotype was counted a few times. The chain joins TRBV27 to TRBJ2-3; D is unclear. Germline-derived CDR1 and CDR2 are MNHEY and SMNVEV (reference sequence). Trimming shortened V by 4 bases and J by 2 bases, and 19 bases separated the two germline ends. This CDR3 is 17 amino acids long. CDR3 loop: CASSSKPNPFTTDTQYF. In DNA, the CDR3 is TGTGCCAGCAGTTCAAAGCCCAACCCCTTTACCACAGATACGCAGTATTTT.

This clonotype was picked up many times. The chain links TRBV3-1 to TRBJ2-3, with D perhaps given as TRBD1 or TRBD2 (5 bases each). Germline V gene lookup returns CDR1 LGHDT and CDR2 YNNKEL (reference sequence). V lost 1 base, J lost 4 bases, and 12 bases lay in between. The CDR3 has 15 amino acids. The CDR3 is CASSQVWGGSDTQYF. The CDR3 region has the DNA TGTGCCAGCAGCCAAGTCTGGGGCGGGTCAGATACGCAGTATTTT.

The table lists this clonotype with a few counts. V is TRBV27 and J is TRBJ1-2; weak D call: TRBD1 (5 bases). Germline V gives CDR1 MNHEY, CDR2 SMNVEV (reference sequence). The CDR3 loop spans 15 amino acids. The V and J ends lost 6 bases and 4 bases respectively, with 18 bases between them. The DNA for the CDR3 is TGTGCCAGCAGGCCCCAATGGGGGGAGGGCTATGGCTACACCTTC. Encoded protein: CASRPQWGEGYGYTF.

About this clonotype: A much larger clone lies one base from this, so it may be a read error. The rearrangement uses TRBV5-1 and TRBJ2-1; 12 bases fit TRBD2. Germline loops: CDR1 SGHRS, CDR2 YFSETQ. This CDR3 spans 15 amino acids. The V and J ends lost 1 base and 7 bases, in that order; junction bases with no gene match: 3. The CDR3 region has the DNA TGCGCCAGCAGCTTGCACACTAGCGGGAGGAATGAGCAGTTCTTC. Protein: CASSLHTSGRNEQFF. Based on the CDR3 plus reference TRBV5-1 and TRBJ2-1, the full variable domain is KAGVTQTPRYLIKTRGQQVTLSCSPISGHRSVSWYQQTPGQGLQFLFEYFSETQRNKGNFPGRFSGRQFSNSRSEMNVSTLELGDSALYLCASSLHTSGRNEQFFGPGTRLTVL.